This TCR beta chain was sequenced for a study of cytomegalovirus exposure and HLA in healthy donors (dated by TCRdb to the late 2010s). Notes on the research overall: In an earlier analysis of some 550 of the donors, around 300 Gb of sequence data and approximately 120 million unique TCR beta sequences from about 180 million T cells were reported. To study patterns of TCR occurrence, a later analysis re-analyzed previously published TCR beta repertoires from under 750 donors and added high-resolution HLA genotyping. In an earlier analysis of around 540 of the donors, high-throughput TCR beta sequencing was used to judge whether each TCR beta V gene segment behaved as functional or pseudogenic. The study aimed to test whether signatures of past pathogen exposure could be identified by cataloging public T cell receptors. High-throughput TCR immunosequencing, statistical association of individual TCRs with disease status, and machine learning were combined to predict cytomegalovirus infection status. Donor age, sex, ethnicity and CMV serostatus were collected together with the repertoire data. Typing coverage differed by locus: A, B, C, DRB1 and DQB1 were typed in roughly 629-640 donors, DQA1 in 500 to 550, DPA1 in 600 to 610, and DPB1 in roughly 470. A handful of DR-DQ haplotypes were handled as single units for association and clustering because linkage in the cohort was strong. A later genetic analysis took genome-wide SNP genotypes for 398 of the 666 donors and used that subset as a discovery cohort. In addition to the first cohort of 650 to 750 subjects, a separate validation cohort of 120 different subjects was used. All discovery cohort repertoires had been generated on a single sequencing platform. Both class I and class II loci were covered by HLA typing, at four-digit resolution. Of the 300 to 500 genotyped donors, roughly 76% were placed in the genetic ancestry cluster associated with self-reported Caucasian donors. Rather than drawing on any new phenotypic data, the later analysis identified candidate immune exposures from TCR beta sequences and the way those sequences occurred across donors. The T cell repertoires of 666 subjects were profiled by immunosequencing and related to cytomegalovirus serostatus. An early release covering around 630 HLA-typed donors comprised about 300 gigabases of sequencing data and some 79 million unique TCR sequences. Among about 360 genotyped donors of the cohort, an average of around 240,000 unique TCR beta nucleotide sequences were sequenced per donor, roughly 20% of them non-productive.

General study outcomes and caveats: Correlated functional status among segregating V segments might reflect linkage disequilibrium, but an unknown experimental factor could not be ruled out. A few of the identified cytomegalovirus-associated TCR beta chains were confirmed in vitro to be specific for cytomegalovirus antigens. Broadly in line with IMGT annotations, most TCR beta V segments showed up in productive rearrangements about 87% or about 30% of the time in an earlier analysis of 450 to 600 of the donors. The study gave a list of under 200 TCR beta chains associated with cytomegalovirus. The authors suggested that the approach could potentially be generalized to other disease states and immunological phenotypes. Several of the top co-occurrence clusters appeared to be linked to parvovirus B19, influenza, CMV and Epstein-Barr virus, according to a later analysis. A cluster of highly shared sequence variants was judged likely to represent a technical artifact of the sequencing pipeline. A later genetic analysis reported fewer N-insertions in productive TCRs among donors in an Asian-associated ancestry cluster than the approximately 670-donor mean. V-gene and J-gene trimming of TCR beta chains was associated with a missense DCLRE1C variant in a later genetic analysis, and the association was replicated in an independent cohort. A later analysis found that TCR association rates varied across HLA loci, with DRB1 alleles showing the most associated TCRs and HLA-C alleles the fewest. Because HLA typing was unavailable for some donors at each locus, only the typed subset was used in association tests. The only immune exposure information available for the cohort was CMV serostatus. Cytomegalovirus status was reported to be diagnosed by the classifier with high specificity and sensitivity in both the original and validation cohorts. When HLA alleles, especially DR and DQ, strongly co-occurred, attributing TCR associations to individual alleles was difficult. Because the 87-base-pair reads could not distinguish some IMGT-functional V segments, including TRBV6-2 and TRBV6-3, those segments were excluded. A later analysis found that most CMV-associated TCR beta chains appeared HLA-restricted, with HLA associations seemingly driven largely by CMV exposure. In a later analysis, HLA-associated TCR beta chains were found to be more clonally expanded and to have lower generation probabilities than equally common non-associated chains. In a later analysis, more than 15,000 TCR beta sequences were associated with specific HLA alleles at a false discovery rate of 0.05. Because counts were too low, around 17 rarely observed V segments, including chromosome 9 orphons, were left out of the earlier analysis of 587 of the donors. The presence/absence analyses assumed that sequencing depth was roughly uniform across donors, and that assumption may not be true. In this cohort, only TCR beta chains were sequenced, and detectable features were limited by the absence of alpha or paired-chain data. A further reported finding was that TCR beta sequences accurately predicted the HLA-A and HLA-B alleles for most subjects in the first cohort. Most TCR sequences were seen in very few donors, while some public TCRs were found in many individuals.

V and J are truncated by 6 bases and 1 base respectively, leaving an intervening sequence of 21 bases. The CDR3 spans 17 residues, from the cysteine through the phenylalanine. This entry keeps only the CDR3 DNA: 51 bases, framed from base 1. Reading the germline V gene gives CDR1 MDHEN and CDR2 SYDVKM. The cohort consisted of some 730 healthy bone marrow donors. At the time of sampling, all cohort members were nominally healthy, though unrecorded immune exposures were likely present. The donor tested CMV seropositive, placing the donor among the approximately 310 seropositive members of the cohort. Each donor provided a peripheral blood sample, and peripheral blood mononuclear cells were used for TCR beta sequencing. The Qiagen DNeasy Blood Extraction Kit was used to extract genomic DNA from the blood cell samples. To prepare the library, the immunoSEQ multiplex PCR assay was applied. A mixture of 60 forward primers for TCR Vbeta segments and 13 reverse primers for TCR Jbeta segments was used in the multiplex PCR. Amplification of the CDR3 region of rearranged TCR beta genes was performed with a multiplex PCR assay on genomic DNA. The Illumina HiSeq System was used to sequence the amplified TCR beta libraries as 87-base-pair reads. Per the source publication's procedure: A later analysis counted tens of millions of unique TCR beta chains across the approximately 700 repertoires, and around 9.9 million of these chains were shared by at least two donors. A nearest-neighbor algorithm error-corrected the raw reads and collapsed the reads into unique sequences, merging closely related sequences to remove PCR and sequencing errors. To assign V, D and J gene segments, CDR3 sequences were aligned to IMGT reference sequences. For a sequence to be retained, a match of at least six nucleotides was required to both a V gene segment and a J gene segment. A rearrangement was called productive if the CDR3 had no stop codons and remained in frame with V and J, and every other rearrangement was called non-productive. CDR3 was defined according to IMGT convention as the region running from the second conserved V-encoded cysteine to the conserved J-encoded phenylalanine. In an earlier analysis of around 640 of the donors, sequences lacking an unambiguous match to a single V gene segment were excluded. An earlier analysis of fewer than 750 of the donors classified V segments as functional when productive rearrangements were above 56.7% and as segregating when the standard deviation between donors was above 5%. A statistical classification framework was built to diagnose cytomegalovirus status from the catalog of TCR beta chain sequences. A later analysis assigned V and J genes by comparing TCR nucleotide sequences with IMGT/GENE-DB human TR gene sequences. The TCRdist pipeline was used in a later analysis to assign CDR3 sequences and most-parsimonious VDJ recombination scenarios. In a later analysis, each TCR beta chain was defined by its CDR3 amino acid sequence together with its V-gene family, and reads lacking a unique V-gene family were excluded. A later analysis removed roughly 590 highly shared, low-generation-probability nucleotide sequences to deal with suspected cross-contamination and a sequencing artifact. In a later analysis, a clonal expansion index for each public chain was calculated from normalized within-repertoire ranks of inferred template counts. Generation probabilities in a later analysis came from a VDJ recombination model fitted to out-of-frame rearrangements, and those results were checked against IGoR. Hypergeometric tests were used in a later analysis to score TCR-TCR, TCR-HLA and TCR-CMV co-occurrence, with a repertoire-size bias correction applied to the TCR pairs. In a later analysis, false discovery rates were estimated by permuting HLA or CMV assignments 20 times. In a later analysis, co-occurring TCRs were grouped using DBSCAN, and TCRdist sequence similarity was added for clustering within HLA-allele-positive subsets. For co-occurrence clustering, repertoires with fewer than 30,000 or more than 120,000 public chains were excluded, along with roughly 5 repertoires with anomalous nucleotide sharing. TCRdb provides this immuneACCESS table in a form limited to in-frame rearrangements. Some clones are lacking; in checked studies, under half of them reflect an unresolved V gene, and why the rest are absent is not known. The D gene and trimming were derived from the DNA, and the V and J assignments and clone size from that table. Counted in this sample were some 90,000 clones; about four fifths of them appeared once. The top ten clones comprise approximately 3.2% of the sample.

As to this clone: Its antigen has not been determined. It has no much larger one-base neighbor in the sample; base qualities were not kept.

This sequence uses TRBV28 and TRBJ1-1, with a tentative D gene TRBD1 over 5 matching bases. The clonotype comes from a female donor in good health and CMV-seropositive. What was sequenced was PBMCs. The CDR3 region reads CASSLWGVGRSNTEAFF. The base sequence is TGTGCCAGCAGCCTCTGGGGCGTTGGCAGGTCGAACACTGAAGCTTTCTTT.